The source of this TCR beta chain is a study of post-analysis software for immune sequencing data. Study overall: The courses of disease that were included comprised relapsing-remitting, secondary progressive and progressive-relapsing multiple sclerosis. Overall study findings and caveats: Co-batched samples clustered tightly together by F measure. The study found TRBV5-6, TRBV5-1 and TRBV20-1 among about five TRBV segments more frequent in patients than controls. Relative to controls, patients with multiple sclerosis showed significantly lower normalized Chao1 diversity.

Remarks on this clonotype: Its antigen is as yet unknown.

CDR1 is SQVTM and CDR2 is ANQGSEA in the germline V gene. The trim removed 4 bases at V and 2 bases at J, leaving 3 bases unmatched. The CDR3 sequence is 13 residues long. Prepared libraries of TCR beta cDNA carried unique molecular identifiers. The yield from about 1 to 10 million T cells was roughly 500,000 cDNA molecules in total. TCRdb reprocessed the PCR reads with MiXCR, giving one entry per CDR3 protein. The table shows some 690,000 distinct CDR3 sequences, with about 60% occurring only once. Sequences were obtained from blood. This receptor was obtained from a girl aged 2 to 10 with multiple sclerosis. The rearrangement links TRBV29-1 to TRBJ2-3; 7 nucleotides match TRBD2. The CDR3, as DNA: TGCAGCGTTGTTCTAGCGGCCACAGATACGCAGTATTTT. The encoded protein is CSVVLAATDTQYF.